The 29 T cell receptor beta chains below all came from one sample that was sequenced in a study of post-analysis software for immune sequencing data. Study-wide results and caveats: Elevated frequency relative to controls characterized roughly 5 TRBV segments in patients, TRBV5-6, TRBV5-1 and TRBV20-1 among them.

The antigens these receptors bind are not known. Carried by the TCR beta cDNA libraries were unique molecular identifiers. TCRdb reprocessed the PCR reads with MiXCR, giving one entry per CDR3 protein. The sample holds 750,000 to 950,000 distinct CDR3 sequences, about 57% seen once. The sequenced sample was blood. The receptors shown here come from a girl between 5 and 17 years old with multiple sclerosis.

This chain connects TRBV20-1 to TRBJ2-3; 9 bases are shared with TRBD2. Germline V lookup: CDR1 DFQATT, CDR2 SNEGSKA (reference sequence). The CDR3 runs to 12 residues. V dropped 7 bases and J dropped 6; count of bases not matched to a gene: 5. As DNA, the CDR3 is TGCAGTGGCGGCGGGAGGGTGGATACGCAGTATTTT. Amino acid sequence: CSGGGRVDTQYF.

V usage is TRBV5-1 and J usage is TRBJ2-5; tentatively, D is TRBD2 (6 bases). Matching the DNA end better, TRBJ2-7 makes the J call doubtful. Germline lookup yields CDR1 SGHRS and CDR2 YFSETQ. This CDR3 spans 14 amino acids. As DNA, the CDR3 is TGCGCCAGCAGCTGGGACTTGCCCCGGGGCGAGCAGTACTTC. As protein: CASSWDLPRGEQYF.

The chain employs TRBV12-3 or TRBV12-4 and TRBJ2-7; 9 bases are shared with TRBD2. The CDR3 extends over 14 amino acids. V trimming: 1 base; J trimming: 5 bases; junction bases outside the gene matches: 3. CDR3 coding DNA: TGTGCCAGCAGTTTAGGCGGGGGGGCCGACGAGCAGTACTTC. This translates into CASSLGGGADEQYF.

The V gene is TRBV2, the J gene TRBJ2-1, with TRBD2 as a possible D gene (6 bases). The CDR3 is made up of 12 amino acids. The V end was cut by 7 bases, the J end by 10 bases, with 14 bases between. In germline, CDR1 is SNHLY, CDR2 FYNNEI. Written as DNA, the CDR3 is TGTGCCAGCACGGGGACGGACTACGAGCAGTTCTTC. Translated: CASTGTDYEQFF.

Note on this clonotype: Compared with germline, one end of the junction differs, possibly owing to a read error. This chain joins TRBV7-7 and TRBJ2-5, with 8 bases aligning to TRBD2. Germline V gene sequence: CDR1 SSHAT, CDR2 FNYEAQ (reference sequence). This CDR3 spans 15 amino acids. CDR3 nucleotide sequence: TGTGCTAGCAGCTTGGGGACTAGAGGCCAAGAGACCCAGTACTTC. Translated, it gives CASSLGTRGQETQYF.

There are a few counts of this clonotype. The chain joins TRBV7-9 to TRBJ2-3, with 7 bases identical to TRBD2. This CDR3 spans 12 amino acids. Germline V gene lookup returns CDR1 SEHNR and CDR2 FQNEAQ (reference sequence). Trimming took 8 bases from V and 5 from J; bases not matched to a gene: 4. As DNA, the CDR3 is TGTGCCAGCTGGGAGGGAGTAGATACGCAGTATTTT. This encodes CASWEGVDTQYF.

The gene calls are TRBV2 and TRBJ1-1, with 12 bases that match TRBD1. Trimming at V came to 7 bases and at J to 3 bases, leaving 15 bases not matched to a gene. Germline V gives CDR1 SNHLY, CDR2 FYNNEI. CDR3 size: 18 residues. The CDR3 region has the DNA TGTGCCAGCACTTCCGAGGCCGGGGACAGGGGGCTCGACACTGAAGCTTTCTTT. Translation: CASTSEAGDRGLDTEAFF.

J is TRBJ2-5 and V is TRBV13; D remains unclear. There are 13 residues in the CDR3. Germline V lookup: CDR1 PRHDT, CDR2 FYEKMQ (reference sequence). V dropped 0 bases and J dropped 4 bases, with 6 bases sitting between them. The CDR3 DNA is TGTGCCAGCAGCTTAGGGGATTCAGAGACCCAGTACTTC. This encodes CASSLGDSETQYF.

This sequence joins TRBV7-8 and TRBJ2-1; the match to TRBD2 covers 8 bases. The length of the CDR3 is 12 residues. Germline lookup yields CDR1 SGHVS and CDR2 FQNEAQ. V shed 11 bases and J 9 bases; nucleotides not matched to a gene: 9. The CDR3 DNA is TGTGCCGGACTAGCAAAGGGCGGTGAGCAGTTCTTC. Translated, it gives CAGLAKGGEQFF.

The V gene is TRBV12-3 or TRBV12-4, the J gene TRBJ2-5; D might be TRBD1 (6 bases). CDR3 size: 15 residues. Between the trimmed V and J ends, which lost 3 bases and 5 bases, there was a span of 16 bases. For the CDR3, the DNA is TGTGCCAGCAGTTTGGGTGGGACATTCAAGGAGACCCAGTACTTC. It is translated as CASSLGGTFKETQYF.

The rearrangement links TRBV7-2 to TRBJ2-5, with unresolved D. Trimming removed 5 bases at V and 5 bases at J, with 12 bases between. Germline values: CDR1 SGHTA, CDR2 FQGNSA. The length of the CDR3 is 13 residues. CDR3 sequence (DNA): TGTGCCAGCAGCCGGCGTGTGGGGGAGACCCAGTACTTC. This codes for CASSRRVGETQYF.

In regard to this clonotype: One end of the junction varies from germline; a read error may be responsible. The chain recombines TRBV20-1 with TRBJ2-7; possible D gene TRBD1, 6 bases. Per germline, CDR1 DFQATT and CDR2 SNEGSKA (reference sequence). The CDR3 extends over 13 amino acids. The DNA of the CDR3 is TGTAGTGCTAGAGATGGCCGCAGGGGCGAGCAGTACTTC. Translated: CSARDGRRGEQYF.

This clonotype appeared a few times. The CDR3 coding sequence is TGCGCCAGCAGCTTGGAACAGGGGGCGCCTGTCGAGCAGTACTTC. Its protein is CASSLEQGAPVEQYF. This chain connects TRBV5-1 to TRBJ2-7, with TRBD1 identical over 9 bases. The CDR3 is made up of 15 amino acids. J was trimmed by 6 bases and V by 0 bases; bases with no gene match: 7. Germline-derived CDR1 and CDR2 are SGHRS and YFSETQ.

The chain links TRBV28 to TRBJ2-1, with TRBD2 matching 8 bases. Per the germline V gene, CDR1 is MDHEN and CDR2 is SYDVKM. The CDR3 is 17 residues long. The trim removed 6 bases at V and 0 bases at J, leaving 10 bases unmatched. The CDR3 nucleotides read TGTGCCAGCAGATTTAGGGCGGGGGGAAGCTCCTACAATGAGCAGTTCTTC. Protein sequence: CASRFRAGGSSYNEQFF.

The rearrangement links TRBV7-9 to TRBJ2-1, with a tentative D call TRBD2 (5 bases). The germline V and J ends were trimmed by 0 bases and 0 bases, with 15 bases remaining between them. The CDR3 runs to 18 residues. CDR1 is SEHNR, CDR2 FQNEAQ, per germline (reference sequence). CDR3 amino acids: CASSLAKRRSSSYNEQFF. CDR3 coding DNA: TGTGCCAGCAGCTTAGCAAAGCGGCGTTCTAGCTCCTACAATGAGCAGTTCTTC.

The chain links TRBV20-1 to TRBJ2-5; D unclear. Germline V lookup: CDR1 DFQATT, CDR2 SNEGSKA (reference sequence). V lost 3 bases and J lost 5, with 13 bases in between. There are 13 residues in the CDR3. The CDR3 DNA reads TGCAGTGCTAGCTTTCCTCGTAGGGAGACCCAGTACTTC. Its translation: CSASFPRRETQYF.

The J gene is TRBJ2-7, the V gene TRBV25-1; D is perhaps TRBD1 or TRBD2 (5 bases each). The CDR3 extends over 13 amino acids. The V end lost 4 bases, the J end lost 7 bases, and 14 bases lay between the germline ends. Germline CDR1 reads MGHDK; CDR2 reads SYGVNS. The CDR3: CASSGLLEGEQYF. In DNA form, the CDR3 reads TGTGCCAGCAGTGGACTCCTTGAGGGGGAGCAGTACTTC.

The chain employs TRBV7-2 and TRBJ2-7, with D maybe TRBD1 (5 bases). Germline loops: CDR1 SGHTA, CDR2 FQGNSA. This CDR3 region has 16 residues. With 5 bases removed from V and 0 bases from J, the gap between germline ends came to 17 bases. The CDR3 DNA reads TGTGCCAGCAGCGACTTTGTCCTAAGGGGCTCCTACGAGCAGTACTTC. Amino acid sequence: CASSDFVLRGSYEQYF.

The chain joins TRBV20-1 to TRBJ2-7, with a tentative D call TRBD1 (5 bases). CDR1 is DFQATT and CDR2 is SNEGSKA in the germline V gene (reference sequence). The CDR3 extends over 12 amino acids. V shed 3 bases and J shed 4 bases, with 10 bases lying between them. As DNA, the CDR3 is TGCAGTGCTAGTGCAGGGAAATACGAGCAGTACTTC. It translates to CSASAGKYEQYF.

The chain links TRBV7-9 to TRBJ2-4; TRBD1 is a possible D gene (5 bases). TRBJ2-7 explains the end of the DNA better; the J call may be wrong. Germline V gene lookup returns CDR1 SEHNR and CDR2 FQNEAQ (reference sequence). CDR3 length equals 15 residues. Here the CDR3 reads CASSLSKGSIHEQYF. CDR3 coding DNA: TGTGCCAGCAGCTTATCCAAGGGGTCGATTCACGAGCAGTACTTC.

The chain is built from TRBV2 and TRBJ2-3, with no clear D. This CDR3 is 14 amino acids long. Germline CDR1 reads SNHLY; CDR2 reads FYNNEI. With 4 bases removed from V and 0 bases from J, the gap between germline ends came to 8 bases. CDR3 sequence (DNA): TGTGCCAGCAGTGGCCGACGCAGCACAGATACGCAGTATTTT. Translating gives CASSGRRSTDTQYF.

The chain links TRBV15 to TRBJ2-7, with a weak D call TRBD1 (6 bases). The CDR3 has 15 amino acids. V was clipped by 0 bases and J by 0 bases, with 9 bases between them. The germline CDR1 and CDR2 sequences are LNHNV and YYDKDF (reference sequence). CDR3: CATSRDLGHSYEQYF. For the CDR3, the DNA is TGTGCCACCAGCAGAGATTTGGGACACTCCTACGAGCAGTACTTC. The full variable domain, completed using reference TRBV15 and TRBJ2-7, is DAMVIQNPRYQVTQFGKPVTLSCSQTLNHNVMYWYQQKSSQAPKLLFHYYDKDFNNEADTPDNFQSRRPNTSFCFLDIRSPGLGDTAMYLCATSRDLGHSYEQYFGPGTRLTVT.

This clonotype was found a few times. The gene calls are TRBV6-5 and TRBJ2-7; weak D call: TRBD1 (5 bases). Germline values: CDR1 MNHEY, CDR2 SVGAGI. The CDR3 contains 17 residues. V lost 0 bases to trimming and J lost 2 bases, with 17 bases between them. The CDR3 DNA sequence: TGTGCCAGCAGTTACTCGAACGTCGGACGGACAACCTACGAGCAGTACTTC. It translates to CASSYSNVGRTTYEQYF.

V is TRBV11-2 and J is TRBJ2-1, with D unclear. Germline V gene data show CDR1 as SGHAT and CDR2 as FQNNGV. The V gene lost 2 bases and the J gene lost 3 bases, with 8 bases spanning the gap. There are 14 residues in the CDR3. CDR3 region: CASSLNFFYNEQFF. The CDR3 DNA reads as TGTGCCAGCAGCTTAAACTTCTTCTACAATGAGCAGTTCTTC.

The genes are TRBV5-1 and TRBJ1-2, with a possible D match to TRBD1 (6 bases). V dropped 4 bases and J dropped 4 bases, with 17 bases sitting between them. This CDR3 has 15 residues. The germline V gene has CDR1 SGHRS and CDR2 YFSETQ. CDR3 coding DNA: TGCGCCAGCAGCCCGCAGGGGCAGGGTAGCTATGGCTACACCTTC. It is translated as CASSPQGQGSYGYTF.

This clonotype came up once. The chain links TRBV3-1 to TRBJ2-7; 7 bases match TRBD2. The CDR3 has 14 residues. Trimming cost V 4 bases and J 2 bases; bases outside gene matches: 5. Germline CDR1 reads LGHDT; CDR2 reads YNNKEL (reference sequence). The CDR3 DNA reads TGTGCCAGCAGCCGCGGGAGCCTACCCTACGAGCAGTACTTC. Protein: CASSRGSLPYEQYF.

This clonotype was observed a few times. The chain carries TRBV4-2 and TRBJ1-2; D gene unclear. The V end lost 2 bases, the J end lost 4 bases, and 20 bases lay between the germline ends. The CDR3 is 17 amino acids. CDR1 and CDR2 (germline): LGHNA, YNFKEQ. The CDR3 nucleotides read TGTGCCAGCAGCCAAATGAGACAAGGATCTCTAACCTATGGCTACACCTTC. Translated: CASSQMRQGSLTYGYTF.

This clonotype was counted only a few times. This sequence joins TRBV29-1 and TRBJ1-3; 8 bases are a match to TRBD1. The CDR3 length is 15 residues. The trim removed 5 bases at V and 0 bases at J, leaving 6 bases unmatched. Germline V gene lookup returns CDR1 SQVTM and CDR2 ANQGSEA. Written as DNA, the CDR3 is TGCAGCGTTTTCCTCGGGACAGGCTCTGGAAACACCATATATTTT. Its translation is CSVFLGTGSGNTIYF.

The sample holds a few counts of this clonotype. CDR3 sequence (DNA): TGTGCCAGCAGTGAAGAGACAGGGCAGTACTTC. Protein sequence: CASSEETGQYF. The chain is built from TRBV2 and TRBJ2-7; possible D gene TRBD1, 6 bases. Germline-derived CDR1 and CDR2 are SNHLY and FYNNEI. Trimming stripped 1 base from V and 9 bases from J, with 7 bases between. The CDR3 length is 11 residues.